This T cell receptor (beta chain) was recorded in a study of T cells in localized non-small cell lung cancer. TCRdb keeps only in-frame clones here, not all; method: immunoSEQ multiplex PCR. The profile covers some 6,300 clones, with about 43% appearing a single time and about 9.3% taken by the ten largest. The CDR3 extends over 15 amino acids. From germline, CDR1 is SGHDN and CDR2 FVKESK. Losses at the gene ends were 2 bases for V and 5 bases for J; bases not matched to a gene: 3. This TCR came from a woman aged 35 to 69 with stage II squamous cell lung carcinoma. Sequenced here: lung tumor tissue, sampled before any cancer treatment. V usage is TRBV14 and J usage is TRBJ2-2; 9 nucleotides agree with TRBD2. CDR3: CASSQSAGGTGELFF. The CDR3 bases are TGTGCCAGCAGCCAATCAGCGGGGGGAACCGGGGAGCTGTTTTTT.